This T cell receptor (beta chain) was found in a study of blood T cell repertoires in COVID-19. Study-level background: The United States, Italy and Spain supplied acute and convalescent COVID-19 samples. The cDNA or gDNA used as material had been derived from T cells, B-cell-depleted T cells, or PBMCs.

CDR3 length: 17 residues. V was pared by 4 bases and J by 0 bases, with 9 bases of the junction left unmatched. CDR1 SGHVS and CDR2 FNYEAQ come from the germline V gene. Per the original methods: How many nucleated cells were present was estimated from reference gene primer amplification. The assay was immunoSEQ multiplex PCR, and TCRdb's table has in-frame clones only and misses some. The DNA was the basis for D and trimming; V, J and clone size are from that table. This table holds roughly 80,000 clones, roughly 89% found once. The chain has TRBV7-6 and TRBJ2-1; 7 nucleotides match TRBD2. The sequenced sample consisted of peripheral blood. The sequence was collected from a man aged 50 to 60 with acute or convalescent COVID-19. The CDR3 spells CASSSSASGSSYNEQFF. The CDR3 bases are TGTGCCAGCAGCTCATCTGCTAGCGGTAGCTCCTACAATGAGCAGTTCTTC.